This T cell receptor beta chain appears in the sequencing data of a study of cytomegalovirus exposure and HLA in healthy donors. With 60 Vbeta and 13 Jbeta primers, the PCR was carried out. Produced via immunoSEQ multiplex PCR; TCRdb's table is partial and in-frame only. Of 120,000 to 150,000 clones listed, less than 10% were seen once; the top ten hold approximately 1.8%. This CDR3 contains 20 residues. Trimming stripped 3 bases from V and 2 bases from J, with 24 bases between. In germline, CDR1 is SGDLS, CDR2 YYNGEE. This cohort consisted of healthy bone marrow donors. To note about this clone: As yet, its antigen is unknown.

Study findings and constraints: The records held CMV serostatus as the only immune exposure information.

The rearrangement links TRBV9 to TRBJ2-6, with D perhaps TRBD1 (6 bases). The source material was PBMCs. This sequence was found in a male donor in good health and CMV-seronegative. This CDR3 is CASSENTQGTSPTGANVLTF. The CDR3 DNA is TGTGCCAGCAGCGAGAACACCCAAGGGACATCACCCACTGGGGCCAACGTCCTGACTTTC.